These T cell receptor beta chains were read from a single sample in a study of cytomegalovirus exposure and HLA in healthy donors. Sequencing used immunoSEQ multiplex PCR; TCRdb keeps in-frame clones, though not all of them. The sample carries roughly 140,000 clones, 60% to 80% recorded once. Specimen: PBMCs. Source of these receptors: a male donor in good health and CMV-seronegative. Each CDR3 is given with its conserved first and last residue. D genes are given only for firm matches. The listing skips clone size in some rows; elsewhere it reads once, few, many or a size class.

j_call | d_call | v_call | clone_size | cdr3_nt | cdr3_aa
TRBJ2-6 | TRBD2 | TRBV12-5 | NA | TGTGCTAGTGGTTTGGGGACTAGCGGGGTTAGATCTGGGGCCAACGTCCTGACTTTC | CASGLGTSGVRSGANVLTF
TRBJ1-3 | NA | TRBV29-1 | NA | TGCAGCGTGGGGACTGGAGCAAACACCATATATTTT | CSVGTGANTIYF
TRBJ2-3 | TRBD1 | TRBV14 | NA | TGTGCCAGCAGCCACGTAGCAGGGGGTTACGGCACAGATACGCAGTATTTT | CASSHVAGGYGTDTQYF
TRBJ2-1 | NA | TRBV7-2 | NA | TGTGCCAGCAGCTTAGGTTCAGGGGTCTCCTACAATGAGCAGTTCTTC | CASSLGSGVSYNEQFF
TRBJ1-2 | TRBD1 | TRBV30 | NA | TGTGCCAGAGACAGGGGAGGCAATGGCTACACCTTC | CARDRGGNGYTF
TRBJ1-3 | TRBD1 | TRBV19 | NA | TGTGCCAGTAGTCCACAGGGGTCCACTCCTGGAAACACCATATATTTT | CASSPQGSTPGNTIYF
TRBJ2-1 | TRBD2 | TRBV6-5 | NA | TGTGCCAGCAGAGCGGGAGTGGGTGTCAATGAGCAGTTCTTC | CASRAGVGVNEQFF
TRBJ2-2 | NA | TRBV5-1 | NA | TGCGCCAGCAGCGTCGACATCACCGGGGAGCTGTTTTTT | CASSVDITGELFF
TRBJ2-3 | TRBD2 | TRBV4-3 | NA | TGCGCCAGCAGCCAAACCAAAACTAGCGGGGGGGCGGTAGATACGCAGTATTTT | CASSQTKTSGGAVDTQYF
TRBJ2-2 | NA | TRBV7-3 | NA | TGTGCCAGCAGCCCGGAGGGCCGGGTCAGCGGGGAGCTGTTTTTT | CASSPEGRVSGELFF
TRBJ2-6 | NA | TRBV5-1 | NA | TGCGCCAGCAGCTTTCAACAGAGCTCTGGGGCCAACGTCCTGACTTTC | CASSFQQSSGANVLTF
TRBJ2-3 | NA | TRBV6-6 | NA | TGTGCCAGCAGTTATCCAGGGAGCACAGATACGCAGTATTTT | CASSYPGSTDTQYF
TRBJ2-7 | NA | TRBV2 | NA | TGTGCCAGCAGTGAACAGGGGACCTACGAGCAGTACTTC | CASSEQGTYEQYF
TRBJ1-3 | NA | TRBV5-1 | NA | TGCGCCAGCAGCCCTAACGGGGGCTCTGGAAACACCATATATTTT | CASSPNGGSGNTIYF
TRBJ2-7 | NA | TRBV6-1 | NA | TGTGCCAGCAGTGTCCGGCACGGGGACGAGCAGTACTTC | CASSVRHGDEQYF
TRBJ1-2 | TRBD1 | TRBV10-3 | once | TGTGCCATCACAGGACAGGGACATGGCTACACCTTC | CAITGQGHGYTF
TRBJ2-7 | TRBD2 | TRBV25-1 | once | TGTGCCAGCAGTCCAGGGGGACTAGCGGGATTCAACGAGCAGTACTTC | CASSPGGLAGFNEQYF
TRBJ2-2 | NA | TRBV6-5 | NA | TGTGCCAGCCTTGGGACAGCGGGAGCGGTCGGGGAGCTGTTTTTT | CASLGTAGAVGELFF
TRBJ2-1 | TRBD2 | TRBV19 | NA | TGTGCCAGTAGCCCCACGGGACTACCTGGGAATGAGCAGTTCTTC | CASSPTGLPGNEQFF
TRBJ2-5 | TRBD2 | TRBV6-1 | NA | TGTGCCAGCAGTGGCTCTAGCGGGGGGGAGACCCAGTACTTC | CASSGSSGGETQYF
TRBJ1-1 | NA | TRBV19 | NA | TGTGCCAGTAGTCTCTTGGAGGAGGCTTTCTTT | CASSLLEEAFF
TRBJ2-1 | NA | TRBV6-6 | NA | TGTGCCAGCAGTTTCCCCGACGACTTACTGGGCAATGAGCAGTTCTTC | CASSFPDDLLGNEQFF
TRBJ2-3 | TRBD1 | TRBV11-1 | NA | TGTGCCAGCAGCCCAACAGGGGGCGGCACAGATACGCAGTATTTT | CASSPTGGGTDTQYF
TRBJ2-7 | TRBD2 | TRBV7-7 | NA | TGTGCCAGCAGCTTAGCCCTAGCGGGAGTTATGTACGAGCAGTACTTC | CASSLALAGVMYEQYF
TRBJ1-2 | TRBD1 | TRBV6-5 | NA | TGTGCCAGCAGTTGGGGACAGGACTATGGCTACACCTTC | CASSWGQDYGYTF
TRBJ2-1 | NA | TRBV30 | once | TGTGCCTGGAGTGAGGACGGCGGGACCTACAATGAGCAGTTCTTC | CAWSEDGGTYNEQFF
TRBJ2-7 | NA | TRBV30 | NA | TGTGCCTGGAGTGTATCCAGCGCCTACGAGCAGTACTTC | CAWSVSSAYEQYF
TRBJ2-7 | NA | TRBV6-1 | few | TGTGCCAGCAGTGACCGGGACTGGGACTCCTACGAGCAGTACTTC | CASSDRDWDSYEQYF
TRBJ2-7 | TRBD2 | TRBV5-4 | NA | TGTGCCAGCAGCAACCGGGAGGGCCGGCCCGAGCAGTACTTC | CASSNREGRPEQYF
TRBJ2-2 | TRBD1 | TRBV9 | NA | TGTGCCAGCAAGGCTGGGACAGGGGAGAACACCGGGGAGCTGTTTTTT | CASKAGTGENTGELFF
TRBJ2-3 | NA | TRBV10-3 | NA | TGTGCCATCAGTCCTAGCGACAGCACAGATACGCAGTATTTT | CAISPSDSTDTQYF
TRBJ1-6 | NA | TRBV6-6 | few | TGTGCCAGCAGCCCCCCGCAGGGTCTCAATTCACCCCTCCACTTT | CASSPPQGLNSPLHF
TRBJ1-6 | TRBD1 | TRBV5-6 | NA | TGTGCCAGCAGCGCTGGGACAGTGAATAATTCACCCCTCCACTTT | CASSAGTVNNSPLHF
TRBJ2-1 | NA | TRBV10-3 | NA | TGTGCCATCAGGCCCCGCCAGGGGCCAAACAATGAGCAGTTCTTC | CAIRPRQGPNNEQFF
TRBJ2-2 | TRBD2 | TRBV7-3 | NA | TGTGCCAGCAGCCCCCAAACGGGAGGCACCGGGGAGCTGTTTTTT | CASSPQTGGTGELFF